The next 24 T cell receptor beta chains were all read from a single sample in a study of early T cells in non-severe SARS-CoV-2 infection. Via MiXCR, TCRdb re-called the 5' RACE reads, giving one row per CDR3 protein. The table lists tens of thousands of distinct CDR3 sequences, around 9.7% of them singletons, with around 20% in the top ten. The source material was whole blood. Receptors originate from an adult who was a healthcare worker with PCR-confirmed SARS-CoV-2 infection or an uninfected control (not recorded which).

This clonotype was found many times. The J gene is TRBJ1-5, the V gene TRBV12-3 or TRBV12-4; D possibly corresponds to TRBD1 (5 bases). The CDR3 spans 13 residues. Trimming took off 6 bases at V and 7 bases at J, with 13 bases between the two ends. The CDR3 loop reads CASRGEVGQPQHF. The CDR3 coding sequence is TGTGCCAGCAGAGGGGAGGTGGGGCAGCCCCAGCATTTT.

This clonotype was recorded many times. CDR3 region: CASSRLPEAFF. The CDR3 DNA follows: TGTGCCAGCAGTCGACTACCTGAAGCTTTCTTT. The rearrangement uses TRBV7-2 and TRBJ1-1; D is ambiguous. V was shortened by 6 bases and J by 6 bases, with 8 bases between the two germline ends. Per the germline V gene, CDR1 is SGHTA and CDR2 is FQGNSA. The CDR3 extends over 11 amino acids.

This clonotype has only a few counts. V is TRBV7-9 and J is TRBJ2-2; no clear D. Trimming left V 4 bases short and J 3 bases short, with 9 bases between. The CDR3 spans 14 residues. From germline, CDR1 is SEHNR and CDR2 FQNEAQ (reference sequence). CDR3 bases: TGTGCCAGCAGCTCGAGAGCGTACACCGGGGAGCTGTTTTTT. Translation gives CASSSRAYTGELFF.

J is TRBJ1-1 and V is TRBV6-1; 9 positions match TRBD1. The trim removed 7 bases at V and 5 bases at J, leaving 5 bases unmatched. The V gene's germline CDR1 is MNHNS and CDR2 SASEGT. The CDR3 spans 13 residues. This CDR3 is CASKDRGWTEAFF. DNA of the CDR3: TGTGCCAGCAAGGACAGGGGATGGACTGAAGCTTTCTTT.

This clonotype was observed a few times. The chain couples TRBV9 to TRBJ2-1; the D gene is possibly TRBD1 (6 bases). Germline-derived CDR1 and CDR2 are SGDLS and YYNGEE. V dropped 4 bases and J dropped 0 bases, with 11 bases sitting between them. This CDR3 contains 15 residues. CDR3 coding DNA: TGTGCCAGCAGCCCAGGACAGTACTCCTACAATGAGCAGTTCTTC. Encoded protein: CASSPGQYSYNEQFF.

There are many counts of this clonotype. The CDR3 is CASSQVSRGVSYNEQFF. CDR3 in DNA: TGTGCCAGCAGCCAAGTTTCCCGTGGGGTCTCCTACAATGAGCAGTTCTTC. V usage is TRBV3-1 and J usage is TRBJ2-1, with D unresolved. The length of the CDR3 is 17 residues. Germline values: CDR1 LGHDT, CDR2 YNNKEL (reference sequence). With 1 base removed from V and 0 bases from J, the gap between germline ends came to 13 bases.

The rearrangement uses TRBV5-1 and TRBJ1-4, with no clear D. The CDR3 extends over 14 amino acids. The V gene's germline CDR1 is SGHRS and CDR2 YFSETQ. V lost 0 bases and J lost 8, with 11 bases in between. The CDR3 region is CASSLAGPDEKLFF. The CDR3 region has the DNA TGCGCCAGCAGCTTGGCCGGTCCCGACGAAAAACTGTTTTTT.

This clonotype was seen at least ten times. The chain employs TRBV19 and TRBJ2-5; TRBD1 matches 9 bases. The CDR3 covers 14 residues. Germline V CDR1 and CDR2: LNHDA, SQIVND (reference sequence). V shed 6 bases and J 7 bases; nucleotides not matched to a gene: 9. CDR3 in DNA: TGTGCCAGTAGCATTACAGGGGGCGAAGGGACCCAGTACTTC. It yields the protein CASSITGGEGTQYF.

This clonotype was seen many times. The chain employs TRBV7-2 and TRBJ2-1; D perhaps matches TRBD2 (7 bases). Germline V gives CDR1 SGHTA, CDR2 FQGNSA. The V and J ends lost 1 base and 6 bases respectively, with 13 bases between them. The CDR3 length is 15 residues. This chain's CDR3 is CASSLVAGGPNEQFF. For the CDR3, the DNA is TGTGCCAGCAGCTTAGTGGCCGGGGGGCCCAATGAGCAGTTCTTC.

Sample share makes this clonotype medium-sized. This rearrangement joins TRBV11-2 to TRBJ2-1; D is undetermined. Germline CDR1 is SGHAT and CDR2 is FQNNGV. Trimming stripped 5 bases from V and 6 bases from J, with 8 bases between. There are 12 residues in the CDR3. The CDR3 nucleotides read TGTGCCAGCAGCCTAACCCGCAATGAGCAGTTCTTC. Encoded protein: CASSLTRNEQFF.

This clonotype was observed a few times. This chain connects TRBV2 to TRBJ2-1, with TRBD2 matching over 15 bases. CDR1 is SNHLY, CDR2 FYNNEI, per germline. The ends lost 7 bases at V and 9 bases at J; junction bases unmatched: 13. The CDR3 spans 17 residues. The CDR3 protein is CASKRTSGGAPISEQFF. The CDR3 DNA is TGTGCCAGCAAACGGACTAGCGGGGGGGCGCCAATAAGTGAGCAGTTCTTC.

In this sample, this clonotype turned up a few times. The V gene is TRBV2, the J gene TRBJ2-7; weak D call: TRBD2 (5 bases). Between the trimmed V and J ends, which lost 8 bases and 0 bases, there was a span of 14 bases. The CDR3 contains 14 residues. CDR1 SNHLY and CDR2 FYNNEI come from the germline V gene. The CDR3 DNA sequence: TGTGCCAGCGGTCTGCGGGCGGACTCCTACGAGCAGTACTTC. This encodes CASGLRADSYEQYF.

This clonotype was seen at least ten times. The chain joins TRBV7-9 to TRBJ2-2; D may correspond to TRBD1 or TRBD2 (5 bases each). This CDR3 spans 16 amino acids. CDR1 SEHNR and CDR2 FQNEAQ come from the germline V gene (reference sequence). V was pared by 7 bases and J by 5 bases, with 20 bases between. The CDR3 is CASTPPGTVDTGELFF. In DNA, the CDR3 is TGTGCCAGCACCCCTCCGGGGACGGTGGATACCGGGGAGCTGTTTTTT.

The rearrangement joins TRBV3-1 to TRBJ2-2, with TRBD2 identical over 9 bases. V shed 4 bases, J shed 5 bases, and the junction held 2 bases outside the gene matches. Germline-derived CDR1 and CDR2 are LGHDT and YNNKEL (reference sequence). This CDR3 is 14 amino acids long. The CDR3 sequence is CASSRLAGTGELFF. DNA of the CDR3: TGTGCCAGCAGCCGTCTAGCGGGGACCGGGGAGCTGTTTTTT.

The gene calls are TRBV20-1 and TRBJ1-2; TRBD1 might be the D (5 bases). Germline loops: CDR1 DFQATT, CDR2 SNEGSKA (reference sequence). This CDR3 comprises 16 residues. Trimming removed 0 bases at V and 4 bases at J, with 18 bases between. DNA for the CDR3: TGCAGTGCTAGAGATCCGCAGGGATCCCATAGCTATGGCTACACCTTC. It encodes CSARDPQGSHSYGYTF.

This clonotype was recorded a few times. The J gene is TRBJ1-3, the V gene TRBV30; D unresolved. Trimming took 2 bases from V and 0 from J, leaving 5 bases between them. The germline gives CDR1 GTSNPN, CDR2 SVGIG (reference sequence). The CDR3 runs to 13 residues. CDR3 DNA: TGTGCCTGGAGTAAGTCCTCTGGAAACACCATATATTTT. Translated, it gives CAWSKSSGNTIYF.

This clonotype was counted between two and nine times. This sequence joins TRBV7-3 and TRBJ2-5; D is ambiguous. The CDR3 is 13 residues long. CDR1 is SGHTA, CDR2 FQGTGA, per germline. Trimming took off 6 bases at V and 2 bases at J, with 10 bases between the two ends. This CDR3 is CASSLGFQETQYF. For the CDR3, the DNA is TGTGCCAGCAGTTTAGGCTTTCAAGAGACCCAGTACTTC.

This clonotype has at least ten counts. The chain links TRBV12-5 to TRBJ1-1; maybe TRBD1 (5 bases). The V end lost 3 bases, the J end lost 3 bases, and 17 bases lay between the germline ends. This CDR3 is built from 16 residues. In germline, CDR1 is LGHNT, CDR2 FRNRAP. The CDR3 coding sequence is TGTGCTAGTGGTTTACGACGGGGCATTCAGGACACTGAAGCTTTCTTT. This sequence encodes CASGLRRGIQDTEAFF.

The rearrangement uses TRBV15 and TRBJ1-4, with a weak D call TRBD1 (5 bases). The length of the CDR3 is 13 residues. The V end was cut by 0 bases, the J end by 8 bases, with 7 bases between. Germline CDR1 reads LNHNV; CDR2 reads YYDKDF (reference sequence). CDR3 region: CATSRDSGEKLFF. DNA for the CDR3: TGTGCCACCAGCAGAGATTCAGGGGAAAAACTGTTTTTT.

The chain has TRBV4-1 and TRBJ2-5; D possibly corresponds to TRBD1 (6 bases). CDR3 length: 14 amino acids. Per germline, CDR1 MGHRA and CDR2 YSYEKL. V lost 6 bases to trimming and J lost 2 bases, with 13 bases between them. The CDR3 is CASRRTVSQETQYF. Written as DNA, the CDR3 is TGCGCCAGCAGAAGGACAGTGAGTCAAGAGACCCAGTACTTC.

The V gene is TRBV3-1, the J gene TRBJ2-7; 7 nucleotides line up with TRBD1. The germline V gene encodes CDR1 LGHDT and CDR2 YNNKEL (reference sequence). The ends lost 4 bases at V and 6 bases at J; junction bases unmatched: 3. The CDR3 length is 12 residues. CDR3 DNA: TGTGCCAGCAGCCTCCGGACAGGCGAGCAGTACTTC. It specifies CASSLRTGEQYF.

V gene TRBV7-8 combines with J gene TRBJ1-2; no clear D gene. CDR1 SGHVS and CDR2 FQNEAQ come from the germline V gene. The ends were cut back, 1 base at V and 4 bases at J, with 4 bases in the middle. The CDR3 is made up of 12 amino acids. The CDR3, as DNA: TGTGCCAGCAGCTTAGGTCCCTATGGCTACACCTTC. Amino acids: CASSLGPYGYTF.

This clonotype was picked up many times. The rearrangement links TRBV2 to TRBJ2-5; a possible D gene is TRBD1 (6 bases). The germline gives CDR1 SNHLY, CDR2 FYNNEI. Trimming stripped 6 bases from V and 5 bases from J, with 19 bases between. This CDR3 is built from 15 residues. The CDR3 is CASSGQLGWSETQYF. The CDR3 DNA reads as TGTGCCAGCAGCGGACAGCTGGGTTGGTCGGAGACCCAGTACTTC.

This clonotype was picked up a small number of times. The chain carries TRBV4-1 and TRBJ2-7; 7 bases align to TRBD1. The V gene's germline CDR1 is MGHRA and CDR2 YSYEKL. Trimming at V came to 1 base and at J to 1 base, leaving 7 bases not matched to a gene. The CDR3 covers 16 residues. CDR3 loop: CASSQGPPQGSYEQYF. As DNA, the CDR3 is TGCGCCAGCAGCCAAGGCCCCCCACAGGGGTCCTACGAGCAGTACTTC.